This entry features one T cell receptor beta chain sequence. Data came from immunoSEQ multiplex PCR; TCRdb stores just in-frame clones and leaves some out. Among hundreds of thousands of clones, around nine tenths were seen once, and the ten largest hold around 3.5%. This entry comes from a study of blood T cell repertoires in COVID-19. Study details: PBMCs, B-cell-depleted T cells, or T cells provided the cDNA or gDNA that made up the material.

The sample taken for sequencing was peripheral blood. The TCR originated in a young woman who had recovered from COVID-19.

The CDR3 region has the DNA TGCGCCAGCAGCTTGGGGACTAGCGGGACCTACGAGCAGTACGTC. Translating it yields CASSLGTSGTYEQYV. V is TRBV5-1 and J is TRBJ2-7; 12 bases fit TRBD2. The V segment lost 0 bases and the J segment 2 bases; nucleotides outside the gene matches: 0. From germline, CDR1 is SGHRS and CDR2 YFSETQ. CDR3 length: 15 amino acids.